A selection of T cell receptor beta chains follows, all from one sample in a study of beta chain features in type 1 diabetes. Using immunoSEQ multiplex PCR, the repertoire was profiled, and TCRdb retains in-frame clones only, with some absent. This sample has approximately 110,000 clones, with about 40% found just once. Sequencing was done on a sample of stem cell memory CD4+ T cells from blood. The receptors shown here come from a woman aged 18-29 years in good health. Both conserved end residues are part of each CDR3. Each record gives: J gene, clone size, V gene, CDR3 length, D gene, CDR3 protein, CDR3 DNA. A D gene is named only where the DNA matches it firmly. Size is stated for part of the rows, as once, few or many counts, or as a class when the clone is expanded.

j_gene: TRBJ2-7
abundance: -
v_gene: TRBV27
len: 11
d_gene: -
CDR3aa: CASRSTIEQYF
CDR3nt: TGTGCCAGCAGGTCTACTATCGAGCAGTACTTC

j_gene: TRBJ2-7
abundance: few
v_gene: TRBV27
len: 14
d_gene: -
CDR3aa: CASRAMGRGDEQYF
CDR3nt: TGTGCCAGCAGGGCGATGGGGCGGGGCGACGAGCAGTACTTC

j_gene: TRBJ2-1
abundance: few
v_gene: TRBV5-1
len: 15
d_gene: TRBD2
CDR3aa: CASSLSGSWYNEQFF
CDR3nt: TGCGCCAGCAGCTTGAGCGGGAGTTGGTACAATGAGCAGTTCTTC

j_gene: TRBJ1-2
abundance: -
v_gene: TRBV4-2
len: 15
d_gene: -
CDR3aa: CASSPRQPTNYGYTF
CDR3nt: TGTGCCAGCAGCCCCCGACAGCCAACTAACTATGGCTACACCTTC

j_gene: TRBJ1-1
abundance: -
v_gene: TRBV6-1
len: 15
d_gene: TRBD1
CDR3aa: CASRGRQGLNTEAFF
CDR3nt: TGTGCCAGCAGGGGACGACAGGGACTGAACACTGAAGCTTTCTTT

j_gene: TRBJ2-7
abundance: -
v_gene: TRBV11-3
len: 14
d_gene: -
CDR3aa: CASSFLDSAYEQYF
CDR3nt: TGTGCCAGCAGCTTCCTAGACAGTGCCTACGAGCAGTACTTC

j_gene: TRBJ2-5
abundance: -
v_gene: TRBV29-1
len: 12
d_gene: TRBD1
CDR3aa: CSADRASETQYF
CDR3nt: TGCAGCGCGGACAGGGCGTCGGAGACCCAGTACTTC

j_gene: TRBJ2-3
abundance: few
v_gene: TRBV30
len: 13
d_gene: TRBD2
CDR3aa: CAWTSGSPDTQYF
CDR3nt: TGTGCCTGGACGAGCGGGAGCCCAGATACGCAGTATTTT

j_gene: TRBJ2-3
abundance: -
v_gene: TRBV6-1
len: 14
d_gene: TRBD2
CDR3aa: CASRLAPDTDTQYF
CDR3nt: TGTGCCAGCAGACTAGCGCCCGACACAGATACGCAGTATTTT

j_gene: TRBJ2-1
abundance: -
v_gene: TRBV12-5
len: 17
d_gene: -
CDR3aa: CASGLVLGPPGYNEQFF
CDR3nt: TGTGCTAGTGGTTTGGTACTGGGGCCACCAGGGTACAATGAGCAGTTCTTC

j_gene: TRBJ2-2
abundance: -
v_gene: TRBV29-1
len: 16
d_gene: TRBD2
CDR3aa: CSAVTLAAVNTGELFF
CDR3nt: TGCAGCGCCGTCACCCTAGCGGCCGTGAACACCGGGGAGCTGTTTTTT

j_gene: TRBJ2-7
abundance: -
v_gene: TRBV11-2
len: 15
d_gene: TRBD2
CDR3aa: CASSLRGGHSYEQYF
CDR3nt: TGTGCCAGCAGCTTACGGGGGGGGCATTCCTACGAGCAGTACTTC

j_gene: TRBJ2-1
abundance: -
v_gene: TRBV29-1
len: 13
d_gene: TRBD2
CDR3aa: CSGGLGTNHEQFF
CDR3nt: TGCAGCGGTGGTCTTGGGACTAACCATGAGCAGTTCTTC

j_gene: TRBJ1-5
abundance: -
v_gene: TRBV19
len: 14
d_gene: -
CDR3aa: CASSSRDADQPQHF
CDR3nt: TGTGCCAGTAGTAGCAGGGATGCTGATCAGCCCCAGCATTTT

j_gene: TRBJ2-1
abundance: -
v_gene: TRBV7-2
len: 14
d_gene: -
CDR3aa: CASSPRVSNNEQFF
CDR3nt: TGTGCCAGCAGCCCCAGGGTGTCGAATAATGAGCAGTTCTTC

j_gene: TRBJ2-7
abundance: once
v_gene: TRBV27
len: 16
d_gene: -
CDR3aa: CASSTSKRQGVYEQYF
CDR3nt: -

j_gene: TRBJ2-5
abundance: -
v_gene: TRBV5-1
len: 14
d_gene: -
CDR3aa: CASSLAGWQETQYF
CDR3nt: TGCGCCAGCAGCTTGGCCGGTTGGCAAGAGACCCAGTACTTC

j_gene: TRBJ2-7
abundance: -
v_gene: TRBV18
len: 16
d_gene: TRBD2
CDR3aa: CASSPGLAGGNYEQYF
CDR3nt: TGTGCCAGCTCACCGGGGCTAGCGGGAGGGAACTACGAGCAGTACTTC

j_gene: TRBJ2-7
abundance: -
v_gene: TRBV7-9
len: 16
d_gene: -
CDR3aa: CASSLARRHQAHEQYF
CDR3nt: TGTGCCAGCAGCTTAGCCCGGCGGCATCAAGCCCACGAGCAGTACTTC

j_gene: TRBJ2-7
abundance: -
v_gene: TRBV5-4
len: 14
d_gene: TRBD1
CDR3aa: CASSPGTGRYEQYF
CDR3nt: TGTGCCAGCAGCCCGGGGACAGGGCGCTACGAGCAGTACTTC

j_gene: TRBJ1-1
abundance: once
v_gene: TRBV5-1
len: 16
d_gene: TRBD1
CDR3aa: CASSLWTGGMNTEAFF
CDR3nt: TGCGCCAGCAGCCTATGGACAGGGGGAATGAACACTGAAGCTTTCTTT

j_gene: TRBJ2-7
abundance: -
v_gene: TRBV6-5
len: 14
d_gene: -
CDR3aa: CASSYGRGSYEQYF
CDR3nt: TGTGCCAGCAGTTACGGCAGGGGCTCCTACGAGCAGTACTTC

j_gene: TRBJ2-3
abundance: few
v_gene: TRBV5-1
len: 14
d_gene: -
CDR3aa: CASSRPAITDTQYF
CDR3nt: TGCGCCAGCAGTCGTCCCGCGATCACAGATACGCAGTATTTT

j_gene: TRBJ1-2
abundance: few
v_gene: TRBV19
len: 12
d_gene: -
CDR3aa: CASSIRNYGYTF
CDR3nt: TGTGCCAGTAGTATCAGGAACTATGGCTACACCTTC

j_gene: TRBJ2-1
abundance: -
v_gene: TRBV9
len: 13
d_gene: -
CDR3aa: CASSVRRDGEQFF
CDR3nt: TGTGCCAGCAGCGTACGGAGGGACGGGGAGCAGTTCTTC

j_gene: TRBJ2-1
abundance: -
v_gene: TRBV7-9
len: 15
d_gene: TRBD2
CDR3aa: CASSLGTSGYNEQFF
CDR3nt: TGTGCCAGCAGCTTAGGGACTAGCGGTTACAATGAGCAGTTCTTC

j_gene: TRBJ1-2
abundance: -
v_gene: TRBV29-1
len: 14
d_gene: TRBD1
CDR3aa: CSVGDRGRDYGYTF
CDR3nt: TGCAGCGTTGGGGACAGGGGGCGTGACTATGGCTACACCTTC

j_gene: TRBJ2-7
abundance: few
v_gene: TRBV28
len: 14
d_gene: -
CDR3aa: CASGIPQVSYEQYF
CDR3nt: TGTGCCAGCGGGATCCCACAGGTCTCCTACGAGCAGTACTTC

j_gene: TRBJ2-5
abundance: -
v_gene: TRBV11-2
len: 14
d_gene: -
CDR3aa: CASSRTLYQETQYF
CDR3nt: TGTGCCAGCAGCCGCACTTTGTACCAAGAGACCCAGTACTTC

j_gene: TRBJ1-1
abundance: -
v_gene: TRBV29-1
len: 14
d_gene: TRBD1
CDR3aa: CSAVAHSPDREAFF
CDR3nt: TGCAGCGCTGTCGCTCACTCTCCGGACAGGGAAGCTTTCTTT

j_gene: TRBJ1-2
abundance: -
v_gene: TRBV6-1
len: 13
d_gene: -
CDR3aa: CASRAGTQYGYTF
CDR3nt: TGTGCCAGCAGGGCCGGGACACAGTATGGCTACACCTTC

j_gene: TRBJ1-5
abundance: few
v_gene: TRBV7-2
len: 13
d_gene: -
CDR3aa: CASSFQGNQPQHF
CDR3nt: TGTGCCAGCAGTTTTCAGGGTAACCAGCCCCAGCATTTT

j_gene: TRBJ2-7
abundance: -
v_gene: TRBV18
len: 13
d_gene: TRBD1
CDR3aa: CASSPGTGESQYF
CDR3nt: TGTGCCAGCTCACCAGGGACAGGGGAGTCGCAGTACTTC

j_gene: TRBJ2-5
abundance: -
v_gene: TRBV9
len: 15
d_gene: TRBD2
CDR3aa: CASSVGASGQETQYF
CDR3nt: TGTGCCAGCAGCGTAGGGGCTAGCGGGCAAGAGACCCAGTACTTC

j_gene: TRBJ2-2
abundance: -
v_gene: TRBV28
len: 13
d_gene: -
CDR3aa: CASRTRNTGELFF
CDR3nt: TGTGCCAGCAGAACTAGGAACACCGGGGAGCTGTTTTTT

j_gene: TRBJ2-5
abundance: -
v_gene: TRBV25-1
len: 15
d_gene: TRBD1
CDR3aa: CASSELGTGEETQYF
CDR3nt: TGTGCCAGCAGTGAACTTGGGACAGGGGAAGAGACCCAGTACTTC

j_gene: TRBJ2-7
abundance: once
v_gene: TRBV15
len: 17
d_gene: TRBD1
CDR3aa: CATSRGGVGTGLHEQYF
CDR3nt: TGTGCCACCAGCAGAGGAGGGGTGGGGACAGGGTTGCACGAGCAGTACTTC

j_gene: TRBJ1-1
abundance: -
v_gene: TRBV6-5
len: 13
d_gene: -
CDR3aa: CASRTQGYTEAFF
CDR3nt: TGTGCCAGCAGGACACAGGGTTATACTGAAGCTTTCTTT

j_gene: TRBJ1-3
abundance: few
v_gene: TRBV18
len: 17
d_gene: -
CDR3aa: CASSPRGRQSSGNTIYF
CDR3nt: TGTGCCAGCTCACCAAGGGGAAGACAGAGCTCTGGAAACACCATATATTTT

j_gene: TRBJ1-2
abundance: -
v_gene: TRBV7-9
len: 16
d_gene: -
CDR3aa: CASSLEARAKRYGYTF
CDR3nt: TGTGCCAGCAGCTTAGAGGCCAGGGCTAAACGGTATGGCTACACCTTC

j_gene: TRBJ1-1
abundance: few
v_gene: TRBV18
len: 13
d_gene: -
CDR3aa: CASSPPRGPEAFF
CDR3nt: TGTGCCAGCTCACCACCGAGAGGGCCTGAAGCTTTCTTT

j_gene: TRBJ2-7
abundance: -
v_gene: TRBV27
len: 14
d_gene: TRBD1
CDR3aa: CASRGTGGSYEQYF
CDR3nt: TGTGCCAGCAGGGGGACAGGGGGTAGCTACGAGCAGTACTTC

j_gene: TRBJ2-7
abundance: -
v_gene: TRBV7-9
len: 14
d_gene: TRBD1
CDR3aa: CASSLRQGWDEQYF
CDR3nt: TGTGCCAGCAGCCTAAGACAGGGTTGGGACGAGCAGTACTTC

j_gene: TRBJ2-5
abundance: -
v_gene: TRBV5-1
len: 16
d_gene: TRBD2
CDR3aa: CASSGLAGPGQETQYF
CDR3nt: TGCGCCAGCAGTGGACTAGCGGGGCCTGGGCAAGAGACCCAGTACTTC

j_gene: TRBJ2-3
abundance: -
v_gene: TRBV4-1
len: 15
d_gene: TRBD2
CDR3aa: CASSQQFGRTDTQYF
CDR3nt: TGCGCCAGCAGCCAACAATTCGGGAGGACAGATACGCAGTATTTT

j_gene: TRBJ1-2
abundance: -
v_gene: TRBV6-5
len: 12
d_gene: -
CDR3aa: CASTPRGSGYTF
CDR3nt: TGTGCCAGCACCCCAAGGGGAAGTGGCTACACCTTC